Following are 16 T cell receptor beta chains from one sample sequenced in a study of cytomegalovirus exposure and HLA in healthy donors. The PCR made use of 60 Vbeta and 13 Jbeta primers. Sequencing used immunoSEQ multiplex PCR; TCRdb keeps in-frame clones, though not all of them. The sample holds around 130,000 clones; approximately 80% are singletons and the top ten take approximately 0.86%. Sequences were obtained from PBMCs. The receptor source for this set is a woman in her sixties or seventies in good health and CMV-seronegative.

This clone was seen just once. The chain is built from TRBV7-9 and TRBJ2-7; D gene ambiguous. The V gene's germline CDR1 is SEHNR and CDR2 FQNEAQ (reference sequence). The CDR3 is 14 amino acids. V shed 8 bases and J shed 2 bases, with 16 bases lying between them. CDR3 protein: CASALSPRTYEQYF. The CDR3 DNA is TGTGCCAGCGCCCTTAGCCCTCGGACCTACGAGCAGTACTTC.

The genes are TRBV30 and TRBJ2-7; D remains ambiguous. V was trimmed by 3 bases and J by 1 base, leaving 4 bases between them. The CDR3 spans 11 residues. The germline V gene encodes CDR1 GTSNPN and CDR2 SVGIG (reference sequence). This chain's CDR3 is CAWRQSYEQYF. CDR3 in DNA: TGTGCCTGGAGACAGTCCTACGAGCAGTACTTC.

V usage is TRBV19 and J usage is TRBJ2-6; 9 bases fit TRBD1. The CDR3 has 17 amino acids. The V segment lost 6 bases and the J segment 0 bases; nucleotides outside the gene matches: 6. Germline V CDR1 and CDR2: LNHDA, SQIVND (reference sequence). The chain's CDR3 is CASSTGTGYSGANVLTF. CDR3 in DNA: TGTGCCAGTAGCACCGGGACAGGGTACTCTGGGGCCAACGTCCTGACTTTC.

The chain couples TRBV28 to TRBJ1-5; no clear D. The CDR3 length is 11 residues. V lost 11 bases and J 1 base, leaving 6 bases between the germline ends. Germline assignment: CDR1 MDHEN and CDR2 SYDVKM. CDR3 in amino acids: CAGGSNQPQHF. The DNA for the CDR3 is TGTGCCGGAGGGAGCAATCAGCCCCAGCATTTT.

J is TRBJ1-2 and V is TRBV2, with a weak D call TRBD1 (5 bases). The CDR3 contains 12 residues. The germline gives CDR1 SNHLY, CDR2 FYNNEI. Trimming took 7 bases from V and 2 from J, leaving 8 bases between them. CDR3 amino acids: CASTRQNYGYTF. The CDR3 DNA reads as TGTGCCAGCACTAGACAGAACTATGGCTACACCTTC. The variable domain in full, completed from reference TRBV2 and TRBJ1-2, reads EPEVTQTPSHQVTQMGQEVILRCVPISNHLYFYWYRQILGQKVEFLVSFYNNEISEKSEIFDDQFSVERPDGSNFTLKIRSTKLEDSAMYFCASTRQNYGYTFGSGTRLTVV.

The chain links TRBV27 to TRBJ2-7; 11 bases agree with TRBD2. The CDR3 consists of 16 residues. Germline lookup yields CDR1 MNHEY and CDR2 SMNVEV (reference sequence). J gave up 2 bases and V 4 bases, and 7 bases lay outside the gene matches. The CDR3, as DNA: TGTGCCAGCAGTTCTACACTAGCGGGAGAAGCCTACGAGCAGTACTTC. Its protein product is CASSSTLAGEAYEQYF.

The chain combines TRBV15 with TRBJ2-1, with TRBD2 matching over 10 bases. The CDR3 consists of 16 residues. V shed 3 bases and J 4 bases; nucleotides not matched to a gene: 6. Germline CDR1 LNHNV, CDR2 YYDKDF (reference sequence). The CDR3 DNA is TGTGCCACCAGCAGGGATACTAGCGGGGAATACAATGAGCAGTTCTTC. It codes for CATSRDTSGEYNEQFF.

This clone turned up a few times. The rearrangement links TRBV10-3 to TRBJ2-5, with D possibly being TRBD2 (5 bases). The length of the CDR3 is 13 residues. Trimming shortened V by 5 bases and J by 1 base, and 8 bases separated the two germline ends. The germline CDR1 and CDR2 sequences are ENHRY and SYGVKD. The CDR3 sequence is CAISPGIQETQYF. The CDR3 nucleotides are TGTGCCATCAGTCCGGGGATCCAAGAGACCCAGTACTTC.

The V gene is TRBV5-1, the J gene TRBJ2-7, with D possibly being TRBD1 (5 bases). V was trimmed by 3 bases and J by 0 bases, leaving 7 bases between them. This CDR3 has 13 amino acids. Germline lookup yields CDR1 SGHRS and CDR2 YFSETQ. Written as DNA, the CDR3 is TGCGCCAGCAGCTGGCAGGGCTCCTACGAGCAGTACTTC. Translated: CASSWQGSYEQYF.

As DNA, the CDR3 is TGTGCCAGCAGCGACAGGGTGGATTCACCCCTCCACTTT. Translating it yields CASSDRVDSPLHF. The chain joins TRBV28 to TRBJ1-6; 7 bases match TRBD1. Trimming cost V 6 bases and J 8 bases; bases outside gene matches: 4. The CDR3 loop spans 13 amino acids. Germline V gene lookup returns CDR1 MDHEN and CDR2 SYDVKM.

A note on this clone: One junction end does not reproduce the germline sequence, and a read error may be involved. The V gene is TRBV6-1, the J gene TRBJ2-2; D is perhaps TRBD1 (6 bases). The CDR3 has 13 amino acids. Germline V CDR1 and CDR2: MNHNS, SASEGT. In DNA form, the CDR3 reads TGTGCCAGCACCCACCCAGGGGCCGGGGAGCTGGTTTTT. Encoded protein: CASTHPGAGELVF.

This clone has just a few counts. J is TRBJ2-3 and V is TRBV7-8; 9 nucleotides match TRBD1. Per the germline V gene, CDR1 is SGHVS and CDR2 is FQNEAQ. The CDR3 spans 16 residues. Trimming cost V 1 base and J 1 base; bases outside gene matches: 3. The CDR3 loop reads CASSLGRTGGTDTQYF. In DNA, the CDR3 is TGTGCCAGCAGCTTAGGACGGACAGGGGGCACAGATACGCAGTATTTT.

This clone was found a few times. The CDR3 sequence: CASSLGTATTYEQYF. In DNA, the CDR3 is TGTGCCAGCAGCTTAGGGACGGCGACTACCTACGAGCAGTACTTC. The chain has TRBV7-8 and TRBJ2-7; D perhaps matches TRBD2 (5 bases). Germline V gene lookup returns CDR1 SGHVS and CDR2 FQNEAQ. The CDR3 extends over 15 amino acids. V lost 1 base and J lost 2, with 12 bases in between.

V gene TRBV5-8 combines with J gene TRBJ2-7; D gene unclear. The CDR3 is 12 amino acids. V lost 2 bases, J lost 2 bases, and 5 bases lay in between. Germline CDR1 and CDR2: SGHTS and YDEGEE. In DNA, the CDR3 is TGTGCCAGCAGCTTTGAGACCTACGAGCAGTACTTC. Encoded protein: CASSFETYEQYF.

About this clone itself: One junction end disagrees with the germline gene, perhaps due to a read error. Distinct nucleotide sequences in the sample also encode this CDR3. The V call is TRBV27, the J call TRBJ1-1; 11 bases map to TRBD1. Germline CDR1 reads MNHEY; CDR2 reads SMNVEV (reference sequence). The CDR3 totals 14 residues. The chain's CDR3 is CASSHGTGGTEAFF. The CDR3 DNA is TGTGCCAGCAGCCACGGGACAGGGGGGACTGAAGCCTTCTTT.

The chain joins TRBV7-3 to TRBJ1-1; 8 bases match TRBD1. This CDR3 is built from 17 residues. In germline, CDR1 is SGHTA, CDR2 FQGTGA. Trimming took 4 bases from V and 1 from J; bases not matched to a gene: 11. In DNA form, the CDR3 reads TGTGCCAGCAGCTCACAATCCCCCGGGACAGGGAACACTGAAGCTTTCTTT. Residues: CASSSQSPGTGNTEAFF.